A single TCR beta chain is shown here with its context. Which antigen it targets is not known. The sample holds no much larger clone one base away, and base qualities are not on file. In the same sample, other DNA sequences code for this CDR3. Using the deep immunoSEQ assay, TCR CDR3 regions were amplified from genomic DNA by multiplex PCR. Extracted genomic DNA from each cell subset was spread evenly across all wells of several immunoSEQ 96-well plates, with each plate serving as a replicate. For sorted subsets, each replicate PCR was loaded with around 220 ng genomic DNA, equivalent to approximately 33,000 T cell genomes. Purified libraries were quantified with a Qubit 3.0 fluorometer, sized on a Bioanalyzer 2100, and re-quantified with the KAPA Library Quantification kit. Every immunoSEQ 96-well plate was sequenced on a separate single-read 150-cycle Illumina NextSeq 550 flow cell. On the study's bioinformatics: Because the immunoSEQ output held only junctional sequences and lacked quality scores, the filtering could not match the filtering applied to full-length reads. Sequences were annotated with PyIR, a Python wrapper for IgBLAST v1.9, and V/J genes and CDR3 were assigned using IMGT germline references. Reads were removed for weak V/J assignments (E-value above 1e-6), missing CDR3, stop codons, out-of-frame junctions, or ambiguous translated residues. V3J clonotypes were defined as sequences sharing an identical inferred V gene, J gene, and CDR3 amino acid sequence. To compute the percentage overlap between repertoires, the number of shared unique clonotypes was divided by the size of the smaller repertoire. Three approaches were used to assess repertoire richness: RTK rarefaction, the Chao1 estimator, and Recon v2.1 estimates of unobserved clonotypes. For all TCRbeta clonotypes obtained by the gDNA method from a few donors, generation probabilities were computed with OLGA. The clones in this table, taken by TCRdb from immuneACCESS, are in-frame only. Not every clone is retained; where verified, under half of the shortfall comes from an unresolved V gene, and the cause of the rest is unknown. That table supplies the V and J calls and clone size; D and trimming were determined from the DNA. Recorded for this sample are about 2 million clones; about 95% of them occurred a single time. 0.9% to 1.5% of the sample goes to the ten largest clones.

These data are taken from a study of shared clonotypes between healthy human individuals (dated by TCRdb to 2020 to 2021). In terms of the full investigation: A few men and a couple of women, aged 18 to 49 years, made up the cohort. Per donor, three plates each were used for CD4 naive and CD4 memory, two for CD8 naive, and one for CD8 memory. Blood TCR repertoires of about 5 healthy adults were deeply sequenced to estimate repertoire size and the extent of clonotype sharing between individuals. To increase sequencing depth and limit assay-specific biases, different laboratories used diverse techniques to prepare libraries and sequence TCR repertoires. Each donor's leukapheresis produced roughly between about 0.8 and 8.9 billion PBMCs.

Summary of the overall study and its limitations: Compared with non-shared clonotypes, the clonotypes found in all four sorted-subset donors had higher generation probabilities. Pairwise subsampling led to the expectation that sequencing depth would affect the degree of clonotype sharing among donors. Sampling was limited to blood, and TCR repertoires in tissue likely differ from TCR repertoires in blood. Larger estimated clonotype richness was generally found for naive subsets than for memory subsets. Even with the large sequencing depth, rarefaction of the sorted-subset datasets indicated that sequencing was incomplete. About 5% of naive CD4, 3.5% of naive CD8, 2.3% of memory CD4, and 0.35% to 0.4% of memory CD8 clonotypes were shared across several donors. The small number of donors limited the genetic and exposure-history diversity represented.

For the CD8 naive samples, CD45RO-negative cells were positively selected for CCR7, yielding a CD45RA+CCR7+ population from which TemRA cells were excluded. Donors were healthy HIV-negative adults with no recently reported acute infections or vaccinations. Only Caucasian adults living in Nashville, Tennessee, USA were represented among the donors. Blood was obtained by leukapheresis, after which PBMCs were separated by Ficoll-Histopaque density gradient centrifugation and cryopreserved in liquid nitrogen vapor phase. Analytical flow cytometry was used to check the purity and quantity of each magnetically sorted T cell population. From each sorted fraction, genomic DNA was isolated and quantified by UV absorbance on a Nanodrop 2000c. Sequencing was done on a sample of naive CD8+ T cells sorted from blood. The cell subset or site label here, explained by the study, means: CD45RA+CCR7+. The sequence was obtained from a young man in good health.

The CDR3 protein is CASSLRGLNTEAFF. The nucleotide sequence reads as follows: TGTGCCAGCAGTTTGCGGGGCCTGAACACTGAAGCTTTCTTT. The chain links TRBV28 with TRBJ1-1; 5 matching bases give a weak D call of TRBD1. A distance of 8 bases separates the germline ends of V and J, which lose 3 bases and 0 bases respectively. Including cysteine and phenylalanine, the CDR3 has 14 amino acids. Kept here is only the CDR3 DNA, which spans 42 bases and is read in frame from base 1. Sequences MDHEN (CDR1) and SYDVKM (CDR2) are obtained from the germline V gene. The entire variable domain, with the stretches around the CDR3 drawn from the reference TRBV28 and TRBJ1-1 proteins, is DVKVTQSSRYLVKRTGEKVFLECVQDMDHENMFWYRQDPGLGLRLIYFSYDVKMKEKGDIPEGYSVSREKKERFSLILESASTNQTSMYLCASSLRGLNTEAFFGQGTRLTVV.